This TCR beta chain was identified in a study of shared clonotypes between healthy human individuals. Assay: immunoSEQ multiplex PCR; the TCRdb copy retains only in-frame clones and omits some. The repertoire holds about 2.4 million clones, with under 95% as singletons. This clone was observed a single time. Its target is not known. All participating donors were Caucasian adults from Nashville, Tennessee. General study results and limits: Among non-shared clonotypes, generation probabilities were lower than among those shared by all four donors.

CDR3 size: 12 residues. CDR1 and CDR2 (germline): LNHDA, SQIVND (reference sequence). With 6 bases removed from V and 10 bases from J, the gap between germline ends came to 13 bases. The J gene is TRBJ2-1, the V gene TRBV19, with TRBD2 as a possible D gene (5 bases). The sequence was collected from a man aged 18 to 29 in good health. Some clones in this sample may be carry-over from other donors' samples. The sequenced sample was naive CD4+ T cells from PBMCs. As for subset: CD45RA+ positively selected. The CDR3 protein is CASREVGAEQFF. CDR3 bases: TGTGCCAGTAGGGAGGTGGGCGCCGAGCAGTTCTTC.